The 23 T cell receptor beta chains reported below all come from one sample, sequenced in a study of early T cells in non-severe SARS-CoV-2 infection. TCRdb reprocessed the 5' RACE reads with MiXCR, giving one entry per CDR3 protein. The sample lists approximately 75,000 distinct CDR3 sequences, around 15% occurring once. The starting material was whole blood, obtained at baseline. These receptors were obtained from an adult who was a healthcare worker with PCR-confirmed SARS-CoV-2 infection or an uninfected control (not recorded which).

V and J are TRBV5-8 and TRBJ2-2; D possibly corresponds to TRBD2 (6 bases). The CDR3 is made up of 16 amino acids. Germline values: CDR1 SGHTS, CDR2 YDEGEE. V was clipped by 0 bases and J by 1 base, with 10 bases between them. The CDR3 loop is CASSLVSGVNTGELFF. In DNA form, the CDR3 reads TGTGCCAGCAGCTTGGTTTCGGGAGTGAACACCGGGGAGCTGTTTTTT.

The chain joins TRBV20-1 to TRBJ2-5; D may match TRBD1 or TRBD2 (5 bases each). The germline V gene has CDR1 DFQATT and CDR2 SNEGSKA (reference sequence). The V end was cut by 3 bases, the J end by 4 bases, with 18 bases between. This CDR3 spans 15 amino acids. The CDR3 DNA follows: TGCAGTGCTAGCCGCTCTGGGACGTGGGGAGAGACCCAGTACTTC. Translated: CSASRSGTWGETQYF.

DNA for the CDR3: TGCAGCGTTAGCTCTGGGGCCAACGTCCTGACTTTC. Its translation: CSVSSGANVLTF. V usage is TRBV29-1 and J usage is TRBJ2-6; D not certain. There are 12 residues in the CDR3. Trimming took off 5 bases at V and 0 bases at J, with 2 bases between the two ends. Germline lookup yields CDR1 SQVTM and CDR2 ANQGSEA.

This clonotype was counted at least ten times. The gene calls are TRBV29-1 and TRBJ1-1, with 7 bases lining up with TRBD1. Germline CDR1 and CDR2: SQVTM and ANQGSEA. The CDR3 covers 14 residues. The V segment lost 6 bases and the J segment 7 bases; nucleotides outside the gene matches: 14. CDR3 amino acids: CSVEDRTRRREAFF. As DNA, the CDR3 is TGCAGCGTAGAGGACAGGACTAGGCGCCGTGAAGCTTTCTTT.

The chain combines TRBV30 with TRBJ2-5; 10 positions match TRBD2. V dropped 5 bases and J dropped 2; count of bases not matched to a gene: 5. The CDR3 is 14 residues long. CDR1 GTSNPN and CDR2 SVGIG come from the germline V gene (reference sequence). In DNA, the CDR3 is TGTGCCTGGGGTATGGGACTAGCGCAAGAGACCCAGTACTTC. It codes for CAWGMGLAQETQYF.

This clonotype was counted a few times. This chain uses TRBV10-3 with TRBJ1-5; TRBD1 matches 9 bases. Germline V CDR1 and CDR2: ENHRY, SYGVKD. V trimming: 11 bases; J trimming: 7 bases; junction bases outside the gene matches: 6. The CDR3 has 12 amino acids. The CDR3 sequence: CALRDRDQPQHF. The CDR3 DNA reads TGTGCCCTCCGGGACAGGGACCAGCCCCAGCATTTT.

This clonotype was recorded a few times. V is TRBV12-3 or TRBV12-4 and J is TRBJ1-2, with D unresolved. The ends were cut back, 6 bases at V and 4 bases at J, with 12 bases in the middle. The length of the CDR3 is 13 residues. As DNA, the CDR3 is TGTGCCAGCAGCCCAAGGAGCTCCTATGGCTACACCTTC. Its translation is CASSPRSSYGYTF.

This clonotype was observed at least ten times. The V call is TRBV12-3 or TRBV12-4, the J call TRBJ2-2, with TRBD2 matching 8 bases. The CDR3 spans 18 residues. V shed 4 bases and J 7 bases; nucleotides not matched to a gene: 17. CDR3 DNA: TGTGCCAGCAGTTCCCGGGGGGGGCGAGCATTGTTCAACGGGGAGCTGTTTTTT. Protein product: CASSSRGGRALFNGELFF.

In its sample, this clonotype was seen once. The chain links TRBV27 to TRBJ1-2, with D perhaps matching TRBD1 (5 bases). Germline values: CDR1 MNHEY, CDR2 SMNVEV (reference sequence). The CDR3 is 15 residues long. Trimming removed 3 bases at V and 3 bases at J, with 14 bases between. CDR3 nucleotides: TGTGCCAGCAGTTTCCATAGGGGCAAACACTATGGCTACACCTTC. The encoded protein is CASSFHRGKHYGYTF.

This clonotype came up many times. The chain carries TRBV6-6 and TRBJ1-5; D possibly corresponds to TRBD1 (6 bases). The V and J ends lost 4 bases and 2 bases respectively, with 12 bases between them. The CDR3 covers 15 residues. Germline V gene sequence: CDR1 MNHNY, CDR2 SVGAGI (reference sequence). DNA of the CDR3: TGTGCCAGCAGTTTCTCCAGGGGAGGCAATCAGCCCCAGCATTTT. This sequence encodes CASSFSRGGNQPQHF.

This chain uses TRBV27 with TRBJ2-1; TRBD2 might be the D (6 bases). V dropped 6 bases and J dropped 5 bases, with 17 bases sitting between them. The CDR3 is 15 amino acids. The germline CDR1 and CDR2 sequences are MNHEY and SMNVEV (reference sequence). CDR3 nucleotides: TGTGCCAGCAGGAGGACTACCCAAAAAAACAATGAGCAGTTCTTC. Its translation: CASRRTTQKNNEQFF.

This rearrangement joins TRBV20-1 to TRBJ2-7; D remains unclear. Germline lookup yields CDR1 DFQATT and CDR2 SNEGSKA (reference sequence). This CDR3 has 14 amino acids. Trimming shortened V by 5 bases and J by 0 bases, and 14 bases separated the two germline ends. CDR3 amino acids: CSASSITASYEQYF. The CDR3 nucleotides are TGCAGTGCTTCGTCCATAACAGCCTCCTACGAGCAGTACTTC.

The chain combines TRBV10-1 with TRBJ2-1; D possibly corresponds to TRBD1 (6 bases). Per the germline V gene, CDR1 is WNHNN and CDR2 is SYGVQD (reference sequence). The CDR3 is 15 amino acids. Deletions cut 2 bases from V and 6 bases from J, with 14 bases between. CDR3 DNA: TGCGCCAGCAGTGAGCGGACTGGGGGCCTCAATGAGCAGTTCTTC. Encoded protein: CASSERTGGLNEQFF.

This clonotype was counted at least ten times. V usage is TRBV19 and J usage is TRBJ1-5; no clear D. V was cut by 3 bases and J by 7 bases, with 7 bases left in between. The germline gives CDR1 LNHDA, CDR2 SQIVND (reference sequence). The CDR3 is 12 residues long. The CDR3 is CASSIWGQPQHF. The DNA for the CDR3 is TGTGCCAGTAGTATTTGGGGACAGCCCCAGCATTTT.

V usage is TRBV27 and J usage is TRBJ2-4, with unresolved D. The CDR3 sequence is 13 residues long. Looked up from germline, CDR1 is MNHEY and CDR2 is SMNVEV (reference sequence). The V gene lost 6 bases and the J gene lost 6 bases, with 12 bases spanning the gap. The CDR3 DNA follows: TGTGCCAGCAGCCGCCCTGGTAGAAACATTCAGTACTTC. It translates to CASSRPGRNIQYF.

The chain uses TRBV28 and TRBJ2-1, with 14 bases matching TRBD2. This CDR3 is built from 14 residues. Trimming at V came to 6 bases and at J to 6 bases, leaving 1 base not matched to a gene. CDR1 is MDHEN and CDR2 is SYDVKM in the germline V gene. CDR3 DNA sequence: TGTGCCAGCAGCGGACTAGCGGGAGGCAATGAGCAGTTCTTC. It codes for CASSGLAGGNEQFF.

The gene calls are TRBV7-2 and TRBJ1-2; D gene unclear. V was clipped by 3 bases and J by 2 bases, with 7 bases between them. The V gene's germline CDR1 is SGHTA and CDR2 FQGNSA. This CDR3 has 13 residues. The CDR3 protein is CASSFQINYGYTF. CDR3 in DNA: TGTGCCAGCAGCTTCCAGATAAACTATGGCTACACCTTC.

The chain is built from TRBV18 and TRBJ2-5; D uncertain. The germline CDR1 and CDR2 sequences are KGHSH and LQKENI. With 7 bases removed from V and 2 bases from J, the gap between germline ends came to 14 bases. This CDR3 is built from 14 residues. The CDR3 sequence is CASFSPGAQETQYF. The CDR3 DNA follows: TGTGCCAGCTTCTCACCCGGCGCACAAGAGACCCAGTACTTC.

This chain joins TRBV29-1 and TRBJ2-1, with no clear D. V was pared by 6 bases and J by 3 bases, with 6 bases between. There are 11 residues in the CDR3. Germline-derived CDR1 and CDR2 are SQVTM and ANQGSEA. In DNA form, the CDR3 reads TGCAGCGTCGGATTCTACAATGAGCAGTTCTTC. This gives the protein CSVGFYNEQFF.

This clonotype was detected many times. The V call is TRBV6-6, the J call TRBJ2-2; TRBD2 is a possible D gene (5 bases). This CDR3 is built from 13 residues. Per the germline V gene, CDR1 is MNHNY and CDR2 is SVGAGI (reference sequence). The V and J ends lost 2 bases and 4 bases respectively, with 5 bases between them. The DNA of the CDR3 is TGTGCCAGCAGTTACGCGGGCACCGGGGAGCTGTTTTTT. Translating gives CASSYAGTGELFF.

V usage is TRBV28 and J usage is TRBJ2-7; TRBD2 matches 8 bases. V was pared by 7 bases and J by 2 bases, with 7 bases of the junction left unmatched. CDR1 is MDHEN and CDR2 is SYDVKM in the germline V gene. The CDR3 length is 14 residues. Here the CDR3 DNA reads TGTGCCAGCACTCTAGCGGGCCCGCCCTACGAGCAGTACTTC. It yields the protein CASTLAGPPYEQYF.

The rearrangement uses TRBV9 and TRBJ2-1; no reliable D call. V lost 3 bases to trimming and J lost 8 bases, with 9 bases between them. The germline gives CDR1 SGDLS, CDR2 YYNGEE. This CDR3 comprises 12 residues. The chain's CDR3 is CASSAAWDEQFF. The CDR3 DNA reads TGTGCCAGCAGCGCAGCGTGGGATGAGCAGTTCTTC.

This clonotype appeared a few times. The chain couples TRBV6-1 to TRBJ2-7; 8 bases map to TRBD1. From germline, CDR1 is MNHNS and CDR2 SASEGT. V was pared by 1 base and J by 4 bases, with 12 bases of the junction left unmatched. The length of the CDR3 is 17 residues. The DNA of the CDR3 is TGTGCCAGCAGTGAAGGAATCGCTGGACAGGGAATTTACGAGCAGTACTTC. As protein: CASSEGIAGQGIYEQYF.